One sample yielded the 19 T cell receptor beta chains listed below, sequenced in a study of human T cells and chemical hapten exposure. TCRdb re-called the RACE reads through MiXCR, storing one row per CDR3 protein. In the table there are some 340,000 distinct CDR3 sequences, about 7% of which are singletons. As for time point: patch test 1, 2 weeks after DPC sensitization. Sample treatment: therapeutic diphenylcyclopropenone sensitization with weekly scalp DPC. This material consisted of whole blood, taken in connection with sensitization to the hapten diphenylcyclopropenone (DPC). The receptors here all came from a woman between 18 and 29 years old with alopecia areata. Some clones in this sample may be carry-over from other donors' samples.

This chain links TRBV29-1 with TRBJ2-2; possible D gene TRBD1, 5 bases. The germline V gene has CDR1 SQVTM and CDR2 ANQGSEA. V dropped 7 bases and J dropped 0 bases, with 6 bases sitting between them. This CDR3 is 12 amino acids long. As DNA, the CDR3 is TGCAGCGCGACAGCGAACACCGGGGAGCTGTTTTTT. Translated, it gives CSATANTGELFF.

The chain recombines TRBV4-3 with TRBJ1-2; TRBD1 might be the D (5 bases). V shed 0 bases and J shed 6 bases, with 8 bases lying between them. The CDR3 runs to 13 residues. Germline V gene sequence: CDR1 LGHNA, CDR2 YSLEER. The CDR3 region has the DNA TGCGCCAGCAGCCAAGAGACAGCAGATGGCTACACCTTC. Translation: CASSQETADGYTF.

This clonotype has a count of ten or more. This sequence joins TRBV6-2 or TRBV6-3 and TRBJ2-5, with D perhaps matching TRBD1 or TRBD2 (5 bases each). Germline CDR1 and CDR2: MNHEY and SVGEGT. This CDR3 is 15 amino acids long. Trimming took 0 bases from V and 3 from J, leaving 11 bases between them. The CDR3: CASSYSSRGEETQYF. The CDR3 nucleotides read TGTGCCAGCAGTTACTCGAGTAGGGGAGAAGAGACCCAGTACTTC.

The CDR3 nucleotides read TGCGCCAGCAGCCAATCCCTAGGGCTAGCGGCGATCACAGATACGCAGTATTTT. As protein: CASSQSLGLAAITDTQYF. The chain couples TRBV4-3 to TRBJ2-3, with TRBD2 matching over 7 bases. After removal of 2 bases from V and 2 bases from J, the junction contained 13 bases not matched to a gene. From germline, CDR1 is LGHNA and CDR2 YSLEER. This CDR3 contains 18 residues.

The chain is built from TRBV21-1 and TRBJ1-1. TRBV21-1 represents a pseudogene. The CDR3 spans 12 residues. The CDR3 DNA reads TGTGCCAGTACCAGTTCGCCAATAGAAGCTTTCTTT. Its translation: CASTSSPIEAFF.

In this sample, this clonotype turned up many times. The genes are TRBV3-1 and TRBJ2-2; D unclear. Between the trimmed V and J ends, which lost 2 bases and 2 bases, there was a span of 6 bases. CDR3 length: 14 amino acids. Germline CDR1 and CDR2: LGHDT and YNNKEL (reference sequence). CDR3 sequence reads: CASSQSPNTGELFF. The CDR3 DNA reads as TGTGCCAGCAGCCAATCTCCCAACACCGGGGAGCTGTTTTTT.

This clonotype was recorded at least ten times. This chain joins TRBV20-1 and TRBJ2-4; weak D call: TRBD2 (6 bases). Germline values: CDR1 DFQATT, CDR2 SNEGSKA (reference sequence). Trimming took 1 base from V and 0 from J, leaving 7 bases between them. This CDR3 spans 14 amino acids. The CDR3 DNA sequence: TGCAGTGCTAGAGGGGGACTAGCCAAAAACATTCAGTACTTC. This translates into CSARGGLAKNIQYF.

This clonotype was seen ten or more times. The chain combines TRBV7-2 with TRBJ2-4, with D tentatively TRBD1 (6 bases). V gave up 0 bases and J gave up 3 bases, with 12 bases separating them. This CDR3 comprises 16 residues. Germline V gene sequence: CDR1 SGHTA, CDR2 FQGNSA. This CDR3 reads CASSLAGGRFKNIQYF. CDR3 in DNA: TGTGCCAGCAGCTTAGCTGGGGGCAGATTCAAAAACATTCAGTACTTC.

J is TRBJ1-5 and V is TRBV3-1, with unresolved D. Looked up from germline, CDR1 is LGHDT and CDR2 is YNNKEL (reference sequence). With 3 bases removed from V and 2 bases from J, the gap between germline ends came to 8 bases. The length of the CDR3 is 14 residues. The CDR3 bases are TGTGCCAGCAGCCACGACCCAGGCAATCAGCCCCAGCATTTT. Protein sequence: CASSHDPGNQPQHF.

This clonotype showed up just a few times. The chain couples TRBV12-3 or TRBV12-4 to TRBJ1-5; a weak D match, TRBD1 (5 bases). The CDR3 totals 13 residues. V lost 6 bases and J lost 9, with 15 bases in between. The CDR3 bases are TGTGCCAGCAGCCGGGACGGCCCGCGGCCCCAGCATTTT. Its translation: CASSRDGPRPQHF.

The chain employs TRBV7-9 and TRBJ1-3; D is unclear. The CDR3 sequence is 15 residues long. The V gene's germline CDR1 is SEHNR and CDR2 FQNEAQ (reference sequence). V was cut by 5 bases and J by 0 bases, with 11 bases left in between. The CDR3 loop reads CASSAGEYSGNTIYF. The DNA of the CDR3 is TGTGCCAGCAGCGCAGGAGAATACTCTGGAAACACCATATATTTT.

The CDR3 DNA is TGCGCCAGCAGCTTGACTTCCCCCCAAGAGACCCAGTACTTC. Its translation: CASSLTSPQETQYF. The rearrangement links TRBV5-1 to TRBJ2-5; D gene ambiguous. This CDR3 spans 14 amino acids. Germline V gene sequence: CDR1 SGHRS, CDR2 YFSETQ. The ends were cut back, 1 base at V and 1 base at J, with 8 bases in the middle.

The CDR3 bases are TGTGCCAGCAGTTACCCATCAAGAGGGAAGGAGACCCAGTACTTC. Its translation is CASSYPSRGKETQYF. This chain links TRBV6-6 with TRBJ2-5; D may be TRBD2 (5 bases). Trimming took off 2 bases at V and 5 bases at J, with 15 bases between the two ends. In germline, CDR1 is MNHNY, CDR2 SVGAGI (reference sequence). The CDR3 sequence is 15 residues long.

This clonotype has a handful of counts. CDR3: CASSSQTGFEQYF. The CDR3 DNA reads as TGTGCCAGCAGTTCCCAGACAGGGTTCGAGCAGTACTTC. The chain is built from TRBV12-3 or TRBV12-4 and TRBJ2-7; 7 nucleotides match TRBD1. V trimming: 4 bases; J trimming: 6 bases; junction bases outside the gene matches: 6. The CDR3 covers 13 residues.

This clonotype was found many times. The chain combines TRBV4-1 with TRBJ2-7; unclear D gene. Germline V CDR1 and CDR2: MGHRA, YSYEKL. CDR3 length equals 12 residues. V lost 2 bases and J lost 8, with 10 bases in between. The CDR3: CASSQSGGQQYF. CDR3 coding DNA: TGCGCCAGCAGCCAATCAGGCGGTCAGCAGTACTTC.

This clonotype has just a few counts. The genes are TRBV4-3 and TRBJ1-2; D ambiguous. The ends were cut back, 0 bases at V and 7 bases at J, with 15 bases in the middle. CDR1 LGHNA and CDR2 YSLEER come from the germline V gene. The CDR3 sequence is 15 residues long. For the CDR3, the DNA is TGCGCCAGCAGCCAAGATCCCCTCATGACTGTTGGCTACACCTTC. Its translation: CASSQDPLMTVGYTF.

The rearrangement uses TRBV6-2 or TRBV6-3 and TRBJ2-5, with TRBD2 as a possible D gene (6 bases). CDR1 is MNHEY and CDR2 is SVGEGT in the germline V gene. There are 14 residues in the CDR3. The germline V and J ends were trimmed by 6 bases and 7 bases, with 18 bases remaining between them. The CDR3 DNA reads TGTGCCAGCAGGCCCCCCGGGACTCTGGGGACCCAGTACTTC. Protein sequence: CASRPPGTLGTQYF.

In its sample, this clonotype was seen a few times. The V and J genes are TRBV29-1 and TRBJ2-5; no definite D call. The CDR3 runs to 13 residues. Germline CDR1 SQVTM, CDR2 ANQGSEA. The V gene lost 6 bases and the J gene lost 1 base, with 12 bases spanning the gap. Here the CDR3 reads CSVPPLGQETQYF. CDR3 sequence (DNA): TGCAGCGTCCCACCGTTGGGCCAAGAGACCCAGTACTTC.

This clonotype was detected many times. V gene TRBV12-3 or TRBV12-4 combines with J gene TRBJ2-1; D possibly matches TRBD1 or TRBD2 (5 bases each). The CDR3 has 14 residues. Trimming pared 7 bases from V and 4 bases from J, leaving 14 bases between. CDR3 loop: CASILGPPYNEQFF. CDR3 bases: TGTGCCAGCATTCTGGGACCTCCGTACAATGAGCAGTTCTTC.